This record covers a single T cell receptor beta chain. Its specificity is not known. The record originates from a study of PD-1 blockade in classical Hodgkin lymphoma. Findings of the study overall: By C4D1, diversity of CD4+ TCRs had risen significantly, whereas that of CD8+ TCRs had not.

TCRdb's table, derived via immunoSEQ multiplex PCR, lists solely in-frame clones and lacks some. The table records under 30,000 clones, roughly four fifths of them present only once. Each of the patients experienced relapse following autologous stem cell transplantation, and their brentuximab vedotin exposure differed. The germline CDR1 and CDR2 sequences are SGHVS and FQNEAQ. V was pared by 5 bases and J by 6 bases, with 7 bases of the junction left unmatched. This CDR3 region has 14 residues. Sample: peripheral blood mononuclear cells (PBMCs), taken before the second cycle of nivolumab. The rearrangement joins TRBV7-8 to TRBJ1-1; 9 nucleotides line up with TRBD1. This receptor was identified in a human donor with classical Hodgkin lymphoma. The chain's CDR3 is CASSTRDRAPEAFF. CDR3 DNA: TGTGCCAGCAGCACCCGGGACAGGGCCCCTGAAGCTTTCTTT.